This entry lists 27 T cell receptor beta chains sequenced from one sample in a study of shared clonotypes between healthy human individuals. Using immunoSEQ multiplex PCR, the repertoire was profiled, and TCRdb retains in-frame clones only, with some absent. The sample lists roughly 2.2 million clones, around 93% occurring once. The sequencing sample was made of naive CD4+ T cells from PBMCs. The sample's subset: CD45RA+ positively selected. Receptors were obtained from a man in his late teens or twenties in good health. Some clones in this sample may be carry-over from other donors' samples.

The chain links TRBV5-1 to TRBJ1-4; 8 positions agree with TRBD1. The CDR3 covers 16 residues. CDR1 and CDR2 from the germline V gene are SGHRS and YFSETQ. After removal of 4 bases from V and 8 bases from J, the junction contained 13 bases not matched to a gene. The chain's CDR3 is CASSPGQGPSGEKLFF. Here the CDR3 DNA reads TGCGCCAGCAGCCCCGGACAGGGTCCCTCTGGGGAAAAACTGTTTTTT.

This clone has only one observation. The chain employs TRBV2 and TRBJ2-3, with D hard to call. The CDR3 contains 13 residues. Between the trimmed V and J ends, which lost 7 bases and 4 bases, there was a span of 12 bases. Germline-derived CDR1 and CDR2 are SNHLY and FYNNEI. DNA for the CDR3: TGTGCCAGCATTGCGGCCGCCCCAGATACGCAGTATTTT. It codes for CASIAAAPDTQYF.

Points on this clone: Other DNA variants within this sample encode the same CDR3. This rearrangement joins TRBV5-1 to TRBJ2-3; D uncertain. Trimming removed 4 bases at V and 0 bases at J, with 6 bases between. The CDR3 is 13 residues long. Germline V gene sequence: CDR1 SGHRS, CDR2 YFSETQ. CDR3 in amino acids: CASSTSSTDTQYF. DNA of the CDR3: TGCGCCAGCAGCACTTCTAGCACAGATACGCAGTATTTT.

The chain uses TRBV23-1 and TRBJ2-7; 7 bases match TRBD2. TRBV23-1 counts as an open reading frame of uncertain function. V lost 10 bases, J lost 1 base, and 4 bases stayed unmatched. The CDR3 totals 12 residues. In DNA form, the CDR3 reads TGCGCCATCCTGGGAGGGTCCTACGAGCAGTACTTC. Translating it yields CAILGGSYEQYF.

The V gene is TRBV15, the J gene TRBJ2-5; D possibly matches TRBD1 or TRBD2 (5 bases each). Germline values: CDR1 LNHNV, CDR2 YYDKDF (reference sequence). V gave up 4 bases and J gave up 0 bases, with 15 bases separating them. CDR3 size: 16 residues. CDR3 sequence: CATSTPGTAYQETQYF. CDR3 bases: TGTGCCACCAGCACGCCAGGGACCGCCTACCAAGAGACCCAGTACTTC.

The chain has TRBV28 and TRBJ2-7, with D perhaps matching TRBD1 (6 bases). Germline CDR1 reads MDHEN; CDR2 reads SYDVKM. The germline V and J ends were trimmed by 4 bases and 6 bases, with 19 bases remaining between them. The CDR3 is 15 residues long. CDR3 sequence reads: CASSSFGTNPFEQYF. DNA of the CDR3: TGTGCCAGCAGTTCCTTCGGGACAAATCCTTTCGAGCAGTACTTC.

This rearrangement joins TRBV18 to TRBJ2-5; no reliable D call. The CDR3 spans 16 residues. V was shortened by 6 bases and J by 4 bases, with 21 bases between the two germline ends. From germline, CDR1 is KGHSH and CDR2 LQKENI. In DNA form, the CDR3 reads TGTGCCAGCTCCCTCATTTGGGCGAGTGAGGCAGAGACCCAGTACTTC. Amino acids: CASSLIWASEAETQYF.

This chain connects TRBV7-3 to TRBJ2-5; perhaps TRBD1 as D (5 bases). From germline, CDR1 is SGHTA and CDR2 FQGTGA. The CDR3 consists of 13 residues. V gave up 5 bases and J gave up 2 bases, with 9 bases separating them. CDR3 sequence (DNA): TGTGCCAGCAGCCGAAGACAGCAAGAGACCCAGTACTTC. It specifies CASSRRQQETQYF.

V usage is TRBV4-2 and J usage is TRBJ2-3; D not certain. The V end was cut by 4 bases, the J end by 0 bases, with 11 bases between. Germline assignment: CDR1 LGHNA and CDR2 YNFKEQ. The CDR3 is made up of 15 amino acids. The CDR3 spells CASSLTKTSTDTQYF. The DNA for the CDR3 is TGTGCCAGCAGCCTCACCAAAACTAGCACAGATACGCAGTATTTT.

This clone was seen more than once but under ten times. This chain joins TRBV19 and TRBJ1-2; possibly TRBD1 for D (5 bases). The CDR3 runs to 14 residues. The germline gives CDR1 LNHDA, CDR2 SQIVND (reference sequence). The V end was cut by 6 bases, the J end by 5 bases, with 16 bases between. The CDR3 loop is CASRRGTTEYGYTF. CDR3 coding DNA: TGTGCCAGTAGACGCGGGACGACGGAATATGGCTACACCTTC.

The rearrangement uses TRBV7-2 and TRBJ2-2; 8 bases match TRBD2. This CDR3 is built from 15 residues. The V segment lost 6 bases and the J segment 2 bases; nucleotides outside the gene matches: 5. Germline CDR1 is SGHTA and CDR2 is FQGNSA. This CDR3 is CASRGGTSNTGELFF. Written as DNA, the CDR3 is TGTGCCAGCAGGGGCGGGACTAGTAACACCGGGGAGCTGTTTTTT. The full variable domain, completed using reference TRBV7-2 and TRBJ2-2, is GAGVSQSPSNKVTEKGKDVELRCDPISGHTALYWYRQSLGQGLEFLIYFQGNSAPDKSGLPSDRFSAERTGGSVSTLTIQRTQQEDSAVYLCASRGGTSNTGELFFGEGSRLTVL.

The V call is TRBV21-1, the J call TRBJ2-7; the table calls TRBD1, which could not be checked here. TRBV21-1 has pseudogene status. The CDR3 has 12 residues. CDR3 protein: CASTPRQAEQYF. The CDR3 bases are TGTGCCAGCACCCCCCGACAGGCCGAGCAGTACTTC.

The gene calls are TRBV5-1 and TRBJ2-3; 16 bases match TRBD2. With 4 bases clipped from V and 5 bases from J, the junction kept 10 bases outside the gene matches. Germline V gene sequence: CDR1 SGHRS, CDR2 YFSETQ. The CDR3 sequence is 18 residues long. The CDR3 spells CASSPGTSGRVDGDTQYF. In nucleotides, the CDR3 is TGCGCCAGCAGCCCTGGGACTAGCGGGAGGGTAGATGGAGATACGCAGTATTTT.

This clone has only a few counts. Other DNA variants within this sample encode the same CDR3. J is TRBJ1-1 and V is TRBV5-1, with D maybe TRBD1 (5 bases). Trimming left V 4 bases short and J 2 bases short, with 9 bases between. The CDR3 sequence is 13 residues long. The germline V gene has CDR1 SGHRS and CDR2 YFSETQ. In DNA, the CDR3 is TGCGCCAGCAGCGATCAGGGAAACACTGAAGCTTTCTTT. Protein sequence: CASSDQGNTEAFF.

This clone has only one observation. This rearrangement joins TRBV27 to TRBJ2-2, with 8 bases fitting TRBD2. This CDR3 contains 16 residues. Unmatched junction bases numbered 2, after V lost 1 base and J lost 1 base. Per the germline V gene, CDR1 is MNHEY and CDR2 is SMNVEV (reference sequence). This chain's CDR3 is CASSLYAGGNTGELFF. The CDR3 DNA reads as TGTGCCAGCAGTTTATACGCGGGAGGGAACACCGGGGAGCTGTTTTTT.

The CDR3 DNA follows: TGTGCCAGCAGGTCGGGCAGAGACACCGGGGAGCTGTTTTTT. It encodes CASRSGRDTGELFF. The chain uses TRBV6-5 and TRBJ2-2, with D unresolved. The V gene lost 6 bases and the J gene lost 3 bases, with 11 bases spanning the gap. CDR1 MNHEY and CDR2 SVGAGI come from the germline V gene. CDR3 length: 14 amino acids.

The CDR3 nucleotides are TGTGCCAGCAGTGAGGTACTCACAGATACGCAGTATTTT. As protein: CASSEVLTDTQYF. This chain links TRBV25-1 with TRBJ2-3; D gene unclear. V was cut by 3 bases and J by 2 bases, with 6 bases left in between. CDR1 MGHDK and CDR2 SYGVNS come from the germline V gene. The CDR3 spans 13 residues.

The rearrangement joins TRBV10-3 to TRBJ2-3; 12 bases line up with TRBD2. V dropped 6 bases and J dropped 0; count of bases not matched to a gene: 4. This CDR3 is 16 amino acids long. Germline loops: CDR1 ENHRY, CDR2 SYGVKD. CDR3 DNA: TGTGCCATCAGCCCTGGGACTAGCGGGAGCACAGATACGCAGTATTTT. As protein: CAISPGTSGSTDTQYF.

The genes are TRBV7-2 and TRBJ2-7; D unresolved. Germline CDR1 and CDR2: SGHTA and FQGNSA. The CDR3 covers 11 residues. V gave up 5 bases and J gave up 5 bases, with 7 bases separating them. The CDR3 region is CASSPSHEQYF. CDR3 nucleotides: TGTGCCAGCAGCCCATCCCACGAGCAGTACTTC.

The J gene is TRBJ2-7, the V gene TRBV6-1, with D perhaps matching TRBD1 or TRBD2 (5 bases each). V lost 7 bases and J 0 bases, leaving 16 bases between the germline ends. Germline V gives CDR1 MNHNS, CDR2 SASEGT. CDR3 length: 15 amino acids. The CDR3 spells CASTWGIVSSYEQYF. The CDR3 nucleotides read TGTGCCAGCACCTGGGGGATCGTTAGCTCCTACGAGCAGTACTTC.

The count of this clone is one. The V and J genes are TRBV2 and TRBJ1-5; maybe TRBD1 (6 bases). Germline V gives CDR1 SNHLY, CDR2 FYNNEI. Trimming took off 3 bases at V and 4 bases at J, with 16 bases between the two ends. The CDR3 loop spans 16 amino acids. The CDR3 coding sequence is TGTGCCAGCAGTGACTCCGAGACAGGACTTAATCAGCCCCAGCATTTT. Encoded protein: CASSDSETGLNQPQHF.

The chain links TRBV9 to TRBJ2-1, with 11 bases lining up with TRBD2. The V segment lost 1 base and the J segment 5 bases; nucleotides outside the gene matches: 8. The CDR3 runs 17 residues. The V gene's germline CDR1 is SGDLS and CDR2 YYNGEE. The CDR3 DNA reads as TGTGCCAGCAGCGTATTAAAAACTAGCGGGGGAGACAATGAGCAGTTCTTC. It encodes CASSVLKTSGGDNEQFF.

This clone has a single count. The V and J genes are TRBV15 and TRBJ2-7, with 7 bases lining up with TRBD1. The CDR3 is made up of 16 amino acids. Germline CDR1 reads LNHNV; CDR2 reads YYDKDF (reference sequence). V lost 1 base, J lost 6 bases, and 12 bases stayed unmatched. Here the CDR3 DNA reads TGTGCCACCAGCAGAGGGGTTAACAGGGGCCGGGGCGAGCAGTACTTC. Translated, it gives CATSRGVNRGRGEQYF.

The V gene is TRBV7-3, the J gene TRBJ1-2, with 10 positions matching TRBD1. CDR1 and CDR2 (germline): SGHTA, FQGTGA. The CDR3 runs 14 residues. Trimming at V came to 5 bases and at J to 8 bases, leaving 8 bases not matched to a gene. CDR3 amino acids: CASSRTGTGEGYTF. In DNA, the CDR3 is TGTGCCAGCAGCAGAACCGGGACAGGGGAAGGCTACACCTTC.

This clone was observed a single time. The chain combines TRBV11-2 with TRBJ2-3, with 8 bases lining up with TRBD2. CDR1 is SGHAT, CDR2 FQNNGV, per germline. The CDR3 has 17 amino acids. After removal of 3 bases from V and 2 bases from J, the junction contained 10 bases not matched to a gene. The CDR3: CASSFRAGEAITDTQYF. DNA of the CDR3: TGTGCCAGCAGCTTCCGAGCGGGAGAGGCCATCACAGATACGCAGTATTTT.

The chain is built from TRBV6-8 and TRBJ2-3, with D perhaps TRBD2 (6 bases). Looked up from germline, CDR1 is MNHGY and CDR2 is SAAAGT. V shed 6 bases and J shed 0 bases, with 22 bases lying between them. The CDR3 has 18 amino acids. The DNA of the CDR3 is TGTGCCAGCAGGCCCCGGTCCTCGCGGGGCCGAAGCACAGATACGCAGTATTTT. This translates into CASRPRSSRGRSTDTQYF.

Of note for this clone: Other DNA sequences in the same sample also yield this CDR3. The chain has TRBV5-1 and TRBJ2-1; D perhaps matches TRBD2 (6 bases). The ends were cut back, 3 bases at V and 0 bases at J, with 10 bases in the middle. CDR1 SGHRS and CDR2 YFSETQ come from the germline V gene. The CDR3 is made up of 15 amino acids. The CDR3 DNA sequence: TGCGCCAGCAGCTCGGACGGGAGCTCCTACAATGAGCAGTTCTTC. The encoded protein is CASSSDGSSYNEQFF.